Included here is one TCR beta chain sequence, with context. Germline V gene sequence: CDR1 SGHRS, CDR2 YFSETQ. CDR3 length: 14 amino acids. V was shortened by 1 base and J by 2 bases, with 9 bases between the two germline ends. These data come from a study of OX40 agonist ivuxolimab in advanced cancers. Profiling relied on immunoSEQ multiplex PCR, and the TCRdb table lists in-frame clones only, not all of them. In the table there are about 83,000 clones, about 81% of which are singletons. This sample comprised CD4+ or CD8+ T cells sorted from blood, obtained in a trial of the OX40 agonist ivuxolimab. The J gene is TRBJ2-5, the V gene TRBV5-1, with unresolved D. This sequence was found in an adult with an advanced solid tumor such as melanoma, head and neck, liver or kidney cancer. In DNA form, the CDR3 reads TGCGCCAGCAGCTTGACTCCGAGTCAAGAGACCCAGTACTTC. It encodes CASSLTPSQETQYF.